The 28 T cell receptor beta chains below come from one sample, sequenced in a study of blood T cell repertoires in COVID-19. The protocol was immunoSEQ multiplex PCR, while the TCRdb copy is restricted to in-frame clones and leaves out a portion. The sample lists around 52,000 clones, around four fifths occurring once. Specimen: peripheral blood. All receptors come from a human donor in a cohort sampled during active COVID-19.

The chain carries TRBV5-4 and TRBJ1-2; D unresolved. This CDR3 has 13 amino acids. From germline, CDR1 is SGHNT and CDR2 YYREEE (reference sequence). With 4 bases removed from V and 8 bases from J, the gap between germline ends came to 15 bases. The CDR3 nucleotides read TGTGCCAGCAGCCCCCATATTGAGGGCGGCTACACCTTC. As protein: CASSPHIEGGYTF.

The V gene is TRBV7-9, the J gene TRBJ2-5, with D possibly being TRBD2 (5 bases). The CDR3 runs 14 residues. Germline V gene lookup returns CDR1 SEHNR and CDR2 FQNEAQ (reference sequence). Trimming cost V 5 bases and J 5 bases, with 15 bases left between them. For the CDR3, the DNA is TGTGCCAGCAGCCACTTTCGCAGAGGGGAGACCCAGTACTTC. It encodes CASSHFRRGETQYF.

The rearrangement uses TRBV5-4 and TRBJ1-2; weak D call: TRBD1 (6 bases). Per the germline V gene, CDR1 is SGHNT and CDR2 is YYREEE (reference sequence). The V and J ends lost 4 bases and 2 bases respectively, with 12 bases between them. The CDR3 has 14 residues. The CDR3 spells CASSPPGQNYGYTF. The CDR3 DNA reads as TGTGCCAGCAGCCCTCCTGGACAGAACTATGGCTACACCTTC.

The chain is built from TRBV20-1 and TRBJ1-1; TRBD1 might be the D (5 bases). V was shortened by 6 bases and J by 1 base, with 24 bases between the two germline ends. Germline assignment: CDR1 DFQATT and CDR2 SNEGSKA (reference sequence). This CDR3 comprises 17 residues. CDR3: CSASDAGKSLTNTEAFF. CDR3 nucleotides: TGCAGTGCCAGTGACGCAGGGAAGTCCCTCACGAACACTGAAGCTTTCTTT.

The J gene is TRBJ1-1, the V gene TRBV6-5; D is unresolved. The CDR3 covers 14 residues. Trimming left V 7 bases short and J 5 bases short, with 17 bases between. Germline values: CDR1 MNHEY, CDR2 SVGAGI. The CDR3 spells CASTKHPAGTEAFF. The CDR3 DNA is TGTGCCAGCACTAAGCATCCCGCGGGGACTGAAGCTTTCTTT.

The chain combines TRBV6-6 with TRBJ2-7; D gene uncertain. Germline V lookup: CDR1 MNHNY, CDR2 SVGAGI (reference sequence). With 6 bases removed from V and 4 bases from J, the gap between germline ends came to 7 bases. The CDR3 covers 11 residues. CDR3 in amino acids: CASRRDYEQYF. The CDR3 nucleotides read TGTGCCAGCAGAAGAGATTACGAGCAGTACTTC.

As to this clone: The junction does not match germline at one end; this may be a read error. The rearrangement uses TRBV7-7 and TRBJ2-5; D is unresolved. CDR3 length equals 13 residues. From germline, CDR1 is SSHAT and CDR2 FNYEAQ (reference sequence). The CDR3, as DNA: TGTGCTAGCAGTTCTGTAGTTCAAGAGACCCAGTACTTC. As protein: CASSSVVQETQYF.

The V call is TRBV6-5, the J call TRBJ1-1; D call uncertain. Germline V lookup: CDR1 MNHEY, CDR2 SVGAGI. This CDR3 region has 13 residues. Trimming shortened V by 0 bases and J by 6 bases, and 8 bases separated the two germline ends. CDR3 sequence: CASSYSRWAEAFF. The DNA of the CDR3 is TGTGCCAGCAGTTACTCGAGGTGGGCTGAAGCTTTCTTT.

V and J are TRBV10-3 and TRBJ1-2; 7 bases are shared with TRBD1. Germline assignment: CDR1 ENHRY and CDR2 SYGVKD. V was clipped by 11 bases and J by 1 base; unmatched bases: 7. This CDR3 contains 13 residues. The DNA for the CDR3 is TGTGCCGCCACAGGGGAAGGTAACTATGGCTACACCTTC. It codes for CAATGEGNYGYTF.

The chain is built from TRBV2 and TRBJ1-1; D not certain. The CDR3 has 13 residues. V lost 8 bases and J 0 bases, leaving 10 bases between the germline ends. Germline assignment: CDR1 SNHLY and CDR2 FYNNEI. Written as DNA, the CDR3 is TGTGCCAGCCGCAACACACTGAACACTGAAGCTTTCTTT. This sequence encodes CASRNTLNTEAFF.

The rearrangement joins TRBV7-9 to TRBJ1-4; D perhaps matches TRBD1 (5 bases). Trimming took 2 bases from V and 8 from J, leaving 12 bases between them. Germline CDR1 reads SEHNR; CDR2 reads FQNEAQ (reference sequence). The CDR3 is made up of 14 amino acids. The CDR3 sequence is CASSLFQAGEKLFF. CDR3 bases: TGTGCCAGCAGCTTATTCCAGGCAGGGGAAAAACTGTTTTTT.

The chain recombines TRBV24-1 with TRBJ2-3; D remains unclear. CDR3 length: 15 amino acids. The V end lost 0 bases, the J end lost 0 bases, and 6 bases lay between the germline ends. Germline CDR1 reads KGHDR; CDR2 reads SFDVKD. In nucleotides, the CDR3 is TGTGCCACCAGTGATTTGAAGACTAGCACAGATACGCAGTATTTT. Protein: CATSDLKTSTDTQYF.

This clone was detected a few times. The CDR3 loop is CASSFASGGAYEQYF. The CDR3, as DNA: TGTGCCAGCAGCTTTGCTAGCGGGGGGGCCTACGAGCAGTACTTC. V usage is TRBV11-2 and J usage is TRBJ2-7; 12 nucleotides match TRBD2. Germline V gene lookup returns CDR1 SGHAT and CDR2 FQNNGV. V was pared by 3 bases and J by 2 bases, with 2 bases of the junction left unmatched. The CDR3 spans 15 residues.

V gene TRBV6-5 combines with J gene TRBJ2-7, with D hard to call. The ends were cut back, 6 bases at V and 4 bases at J, with 13 bases in the middle. Germline CDR1 and CDR2: MNHEY and SVGAGI. This CDR3 region has 13 residues. The DNA for the CDR3 is TGTGCCAGCAGGAGGCAGAACTATTACGAGCAGTACTTC. Translation gives CASRRQNYYEQYF.

This chain joins TRBV30 and TRBJ2-1, with 10 positions matching TRBD2. In germline, CDR1 is GTSNPN, CDR2 SVGIG (reference sequence). The V gene end was trimmed by 7 bases and the J gene end by 5 bases; junction bases not matched to a gene: 5. This CDR3 has 13 residues. The chain's CDR3 is CAFSGGFDNEQFF. DNA of the CDR3: TGTGCCTTTAGCGGGGGGTTTGACAATGAGCAGTTCTTC.

The CDR3 DNA reads as TGTGCCAGCAGCCCTACAGGGGGCGCGGATACGCAGTATTTT. Its protein is CASSPTGGADTQYF. The chain uses TRBV11-3 and TRBJ2-3, with 9 bases that match TRBD1. From germline, CDR1 is SGHNT and CDR2 YENEEA. The CDR3 runs to 14 residues. Trimming at V came to 5 bases and at J to 6 bases, leaving 6 bases not matched to a gene. The variable domain in full, with the rest retrieved from reference TRBV11-3 and TRBJ2-3, is EAGVVQSPRYKIIEKKQPVAFWCNPISGHNTLYWYLQNLGQGPELLIRYENEEAVDDSQLPKDRFSAERLKGVDSTLKIQPAELGDSAVYLCASSPTGGADTQYFGPGTRLTVL.

V gene TRBV2 combines with J gene TRBJ2-2; TRBD2 matches at 7 bases. CDR1 SNHLY and CDR2 FYNNEI come from the germline V gene. CDR3 length: 14 residues. V lost 1 base to trimming and J lost 9 bases; unmatched junction nucleotides: 5. In nucleotides, the CDR3 is TGTGCCAGCAGTGAAGGGGGAGGGGCGAGGGAGCTGTTTTTT. This codes for CASSEGGGARELFF. The full variable domain, with the rest looked up from reference TRBV2 and TRBJ2-2, is EPEVTQTPSHQVTQMGQEVILRCVPISNHLYFYWYRQILGQKVEFLVSFYNNEISEKSEIFDDQFSVERPDGSNFTLKIRSTKLEDSAMYFCASSEGGGARELFFGEGSRLTVL.

Here the CDR3 reads CASSNRDILQNEQFF. Written as DNA, the CDR3 is TGTGCCAGCAGTAACCGGGACATACTACAGAATGAGCAGTTCTTC. The V and J genes are TRBV6-6 and TRBJ2-1, with TRBD1 as a possible D gene (6 bases). V was trimmed by 5 bases and J by 7 bases, leaving 18 bases between them. There are 15 residues in the CDR3. Looked up from germline, CDR1 is MNHNY and CDR2 is SVGAGI (reference sequence).

As to this clone: Other DNA sequences of this sample code for an identical CDR3. The chain joins TRBV7-9 to TRBJ2-2, with 7 bases identical to TRBD1. The germline gives CDR1 SEHNR, CDR2 FQNEAQ (reference sequence). The CDR3 runs to 14 residues. J was trimmed by 4 bases and V by 6 bases; bases with no gene match: 5. The CDR3 DNA sequence: TGTGCCAGCAGTCGCGACAGGGTCACCGGGGAGCTGTTTTTT. Translated, it gives CASSRDRVTGELFF.

The chain is built from TRBV12-5 and TRBJ2-5; TRBD1 is a possible D gene (6 bases). Trimming removed 6 bases at V and 2 bases at J, with 13 bases between. There are 14 residues in the CDR3. CDR1 is LGHNT, CDR2 FRNRAP, per germline. DNA of the CDR3: TGTGCTAGTGGCCCCGGGACACTACAAGAGACCCAGTACTTC. This encodes CASGPGTLQETQYF.

In nucleotides, the CDR3 is TGTGCCAGCAGCCCCCGGACAGGGTGGAATTCACCCCTCCACTTT. Residues: CASSPRTGWNSPLHF. The chain uses TRBV11-2 and TRBJ1-6, with 8 bases identical to TRBD1. This CDR3 contains 15 residues. V lost 5 bases, J lost 7 bases, and 7 bases stayed unmatched. The germline V gene encodes CDR1 SGHAT and CDR2 FQNNGV.

The chain has TRBV1 and TRBJ1-3; whether TRBD1, the table's D call, matches the DNA was not checked. TRBV1 is given as a pseudogene. The CDR3 length is 14 residues. As DNA, the CDR3 is TGCACCAGCATGGGGCAGTCCTCTGGAAACACCATATATTTT. Translating it yields CTSMGQSSGNTIYF.

The V gene is TRBV20-1, the J gene TRBJ2-3; D is unresolved. Per germline, CDR1 DFQATT and CDR2 SNEGSKA (reference sequence). The CDR3 runs 10 residues. Trimming pared 7 bases from V and 4 bases from J, leaving 6 bases between. CDR3 DNA: TGCAGTGTAGAGTCAGATACGCAGTATTTT. Amino acids: CSVESDTQYF.

As regards this clone: At one end the junction does not follow the germline gene, possibly because of a read error. CDR3 amino acids: CASSPAGGNEQCF. CDR3 DNA: TGTGCCAGCTCACCAGCGGGGGGAAACGAGCAGTGCTTC. The chain links TRBV18 to TRBJ2-7; 8 nucleotides line up with TRBD2. The CDR3 runs 13 residues. Germline CDR1 is KGHSH and CDR2 is LQKENI.

The genes are TRBV19 and TRBJ1-1; no definite D call. The germline CDR1 and CDR2 sequences are LNHDA and SQIVND (reference sequence). The CDR3 spans 14 residues. V lost 11 bases to trimming and J lost 4 bases, with 20 bases between them. The CDR3 loop reads CASREAGLSTEAFF. The CDR3 DNA reads as TGTGCCTCCCGAGAGGCCGGTCTAAGCACTGAAGCTTTCTTT. Full variable domain (outside the CDR3, taken from reference TRBV19 and TRBJ1-1): DGGITQSPKYLFRKEGQNVTLSCEQNLNHDAMYWYRQDPGQGLRLIYYSQIVNDFQKGDIAEGYSVSREKKESFPLTVTSAQKNPTAFYLCASREAGLSTEAFFGQGTRLTVV.

This clone was picked up a small number of times. This chain uses TRBV5-1 with TRBJ2-2; TRBD2 agrees at 14 bases. CDR3 length: 19 residues. Looked up from germline, CDR1 is SGHRS and CDR2 is YFSETQ. With V trimmed by 4 bases and J by 0 bases, 8 bases remained unmatched. CDR3 protein: CASSLGLAGDLANTGELFF. The CDR3 DNA is TGCGCCAGCAGCCTGGGACTAGCGGGGGACCTCGCGAACACCGGGGAGCTGTTTTTT.

The chain has TRBV2 and TRBJ2-1; 13 nucleotides align to TRBD2. V shed 4 bases and J 5 bases; nucleotides not matched to a gene: 5. The CDR3 sequence is 16 residues long. Germline values: CDR1 SNHLY, CDR2 FYNNEI. CDR3 protein: CASSARTSGGNNEQFF. CDR3 DNA sequence: TGTGCCAGCAGTGCGCGGACTAGCGGGGGCAACAATGAGCAGTTCTTC.

The chain recombines TRBV6-5 with TRBJ1-5, with D maybe TRBD1 (5 bases). V was pared by 0 bases and J by 7 bases, with 13 bases between. The CDR3 totals 15 residues. Germline CDR1 MNHEY, CDR2 SVGAGI. As DNA, the CDR3 is TGTGCCAGCAGTTACTCTACGGGGCGGGGGCAGCCCCAGCATTTT. It encodes CASSYSTGRGQPQHF.